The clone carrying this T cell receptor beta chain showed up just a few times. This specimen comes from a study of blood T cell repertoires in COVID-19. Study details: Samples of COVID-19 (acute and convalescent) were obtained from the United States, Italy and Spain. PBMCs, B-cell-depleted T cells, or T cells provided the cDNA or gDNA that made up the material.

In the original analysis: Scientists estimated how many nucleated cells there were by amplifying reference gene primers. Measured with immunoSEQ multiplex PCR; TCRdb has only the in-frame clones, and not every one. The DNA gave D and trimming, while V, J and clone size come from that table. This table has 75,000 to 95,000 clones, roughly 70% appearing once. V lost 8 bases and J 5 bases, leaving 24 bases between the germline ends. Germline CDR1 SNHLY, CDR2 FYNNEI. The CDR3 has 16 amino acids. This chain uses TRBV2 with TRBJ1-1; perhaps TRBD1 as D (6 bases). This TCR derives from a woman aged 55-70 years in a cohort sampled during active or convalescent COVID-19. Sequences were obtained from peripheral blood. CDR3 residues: CASSEVPQGWMTEAFF. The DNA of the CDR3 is TGTGCCAGCTCCGAGGTCCCACAGGGATGGATGACTGAAGCTTTCTTT.